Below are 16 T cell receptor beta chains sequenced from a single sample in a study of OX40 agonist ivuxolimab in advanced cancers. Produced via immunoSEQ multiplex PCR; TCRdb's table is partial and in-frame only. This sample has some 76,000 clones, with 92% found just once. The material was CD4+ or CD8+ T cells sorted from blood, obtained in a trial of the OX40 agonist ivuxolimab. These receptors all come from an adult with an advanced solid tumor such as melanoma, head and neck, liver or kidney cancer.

Here the CDR3 reads CAKRQVERTDTQYF. The DNA of the CDR3 is TGTGCCAAGAGACAGGTGGAGAGGACAGATACGCAGTATTTT. J is TRBJ2-3 and V is TRBV2; a weak D match, TRBD1 (6 bases). Germline V gene data show CDR1 as SNHLY and CDR2 as FYNNEI. The CDR3 runs 14 residues. Trimming pared 10 bases from V and 3 bases from J, leaving 17 bases between. The complete variable domain, with remaining parts taken from reference TRBV2 and TRBJ2-3, reads EPEVTQTPSHQVTQMGQEVILRCVPISNHLYFYWYRQILGQKVEFLVSFYNNEISEKSEIFDDQFSVERPDGSNFTLKIRSTKLEDSAMYFCAKRQVERTDTQYFGPGTRLTVL.

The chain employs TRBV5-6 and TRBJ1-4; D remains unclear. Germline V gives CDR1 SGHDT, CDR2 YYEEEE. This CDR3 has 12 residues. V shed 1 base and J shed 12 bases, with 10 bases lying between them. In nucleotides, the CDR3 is TGTGCCAGCAGCTTGCTCCCTAAGGAACTGTTTTTT. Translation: CASSLLPKELFF.

The DNA of the CDR3 is TGCGCCAGCAGCCAGGACAGGGGTTACGAGCAGTACTTC. Encoded protein: CASSQDRGYEQYF. The V call is TRBV4-3, the J call TRBJ2-7, with TRBD1 matching over 9 bases. Per the germline V gene, CDR1 is LGHNA and CDR2 is YSLEER. CDR3 length equals 13 residues. After removal of 3 bases from V and 4 bases from J, the junction contained 1 base not matched to a gene.

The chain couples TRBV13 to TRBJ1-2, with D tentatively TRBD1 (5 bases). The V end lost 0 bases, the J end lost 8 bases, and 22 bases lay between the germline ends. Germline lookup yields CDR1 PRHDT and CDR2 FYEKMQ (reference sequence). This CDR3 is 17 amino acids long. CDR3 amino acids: CASSLGRRDGSSTGYTF. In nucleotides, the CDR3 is TGTGCCAGCAGCTTAGGCCGGCGGGACGGATCATCAACGGGCTACACCTTC.

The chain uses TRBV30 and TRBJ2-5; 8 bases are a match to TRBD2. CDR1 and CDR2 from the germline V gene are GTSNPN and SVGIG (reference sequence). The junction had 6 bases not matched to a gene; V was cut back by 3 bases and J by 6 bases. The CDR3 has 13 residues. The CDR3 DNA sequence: TGTGCCTGGAGCGCGGGGGGAGCGCAGACCCAGTACTTC. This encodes CAWSAGGAQTQYF.

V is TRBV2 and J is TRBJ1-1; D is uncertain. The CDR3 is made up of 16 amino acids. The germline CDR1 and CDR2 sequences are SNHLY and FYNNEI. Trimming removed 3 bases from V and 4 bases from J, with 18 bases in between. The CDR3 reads CASSDFYTPTVTEAFF. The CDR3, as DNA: TGTGCCAGCAGTGACTTTTACACCCCTACGGTCACTGAAGCTTTCTTT.

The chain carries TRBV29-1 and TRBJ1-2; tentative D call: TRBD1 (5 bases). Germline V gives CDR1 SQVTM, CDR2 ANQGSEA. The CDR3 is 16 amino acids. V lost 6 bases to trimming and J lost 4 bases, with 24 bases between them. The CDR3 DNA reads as TGCAGCGTCCCCTTACTGGGGCTTCCCGGAGTCTATGGCTACACCTTC. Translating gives CSVPLLGLPGVYGYTF.

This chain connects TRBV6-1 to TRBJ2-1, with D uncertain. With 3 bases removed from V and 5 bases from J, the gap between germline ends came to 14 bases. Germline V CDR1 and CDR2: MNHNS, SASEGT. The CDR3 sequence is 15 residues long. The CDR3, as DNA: TGTGCCAGCAGTGAGGAGAATACAAGTCACAATGAGCAGTTCTTC. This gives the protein CASSEENTSHNEQFF.

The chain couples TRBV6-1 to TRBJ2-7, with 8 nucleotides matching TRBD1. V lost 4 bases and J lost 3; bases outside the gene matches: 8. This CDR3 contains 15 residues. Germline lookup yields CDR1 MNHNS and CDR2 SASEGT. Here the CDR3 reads CASSAPQGANYEQYF. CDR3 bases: TGTGCCAGCAGTGCCCCTCAGGGGGCCAACTACGAGCAGTACTTC.

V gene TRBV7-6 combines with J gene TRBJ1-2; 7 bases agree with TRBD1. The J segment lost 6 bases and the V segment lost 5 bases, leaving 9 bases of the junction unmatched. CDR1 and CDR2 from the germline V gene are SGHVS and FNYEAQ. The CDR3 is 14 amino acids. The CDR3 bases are TGTGCCAGCAGCCGGTCGACAGGGTGGGATGGCTACACCTTC. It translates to CASSRSTGWDGYTF.

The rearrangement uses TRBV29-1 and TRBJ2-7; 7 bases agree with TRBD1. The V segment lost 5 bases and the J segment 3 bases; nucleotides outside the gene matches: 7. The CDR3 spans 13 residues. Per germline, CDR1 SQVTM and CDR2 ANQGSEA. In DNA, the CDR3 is TGCAGCGTTAAGACAGGGATGAGCTACGAGCAGTACTTC. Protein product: CSVKTGMSYEQYF.

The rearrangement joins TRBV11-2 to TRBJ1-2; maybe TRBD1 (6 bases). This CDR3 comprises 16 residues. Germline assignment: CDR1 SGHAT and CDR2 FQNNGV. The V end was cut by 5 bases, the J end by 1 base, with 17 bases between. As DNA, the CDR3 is TGTGCCAGCAGCGTCTTCGTGACAGGCCTTAACTATGGCTACACCTTC. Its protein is CASSVFVTGLNYGYTF.

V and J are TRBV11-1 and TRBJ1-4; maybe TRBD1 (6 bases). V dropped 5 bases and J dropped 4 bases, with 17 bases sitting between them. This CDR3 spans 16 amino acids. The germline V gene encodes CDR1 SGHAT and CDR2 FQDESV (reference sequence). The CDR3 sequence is CASSRGGAGVNEKLFF. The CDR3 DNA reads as TGTGCCAGCAGCCGCGGGGGGGCCGGCGTTAATGAAAAACTGTTTTTT.

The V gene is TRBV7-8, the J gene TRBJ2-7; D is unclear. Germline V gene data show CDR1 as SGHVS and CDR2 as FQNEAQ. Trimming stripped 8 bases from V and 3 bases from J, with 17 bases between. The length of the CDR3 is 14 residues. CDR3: CASRPEYSHYEQYF. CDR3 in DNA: TGTGCCAGCCGCCCGGAGTACAGCCACTACGAGCAGTACTTC.

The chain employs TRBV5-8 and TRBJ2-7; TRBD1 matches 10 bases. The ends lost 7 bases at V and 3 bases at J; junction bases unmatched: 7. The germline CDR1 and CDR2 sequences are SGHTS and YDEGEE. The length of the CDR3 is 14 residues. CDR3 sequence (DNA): TGTGCCAGCGGGGCCGGGACAGGGGACTACGAGCAGTACTTC. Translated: CASGAGTGDYEQYF.

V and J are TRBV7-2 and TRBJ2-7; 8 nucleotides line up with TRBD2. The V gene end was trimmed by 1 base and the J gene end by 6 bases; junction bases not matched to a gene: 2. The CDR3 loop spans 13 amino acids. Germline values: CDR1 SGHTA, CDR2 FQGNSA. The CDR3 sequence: CASSLGGTSEQYF. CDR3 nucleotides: TGTGCCAGCAGCTTAGGAGGGACTAGCGAGCAGTACTTC.